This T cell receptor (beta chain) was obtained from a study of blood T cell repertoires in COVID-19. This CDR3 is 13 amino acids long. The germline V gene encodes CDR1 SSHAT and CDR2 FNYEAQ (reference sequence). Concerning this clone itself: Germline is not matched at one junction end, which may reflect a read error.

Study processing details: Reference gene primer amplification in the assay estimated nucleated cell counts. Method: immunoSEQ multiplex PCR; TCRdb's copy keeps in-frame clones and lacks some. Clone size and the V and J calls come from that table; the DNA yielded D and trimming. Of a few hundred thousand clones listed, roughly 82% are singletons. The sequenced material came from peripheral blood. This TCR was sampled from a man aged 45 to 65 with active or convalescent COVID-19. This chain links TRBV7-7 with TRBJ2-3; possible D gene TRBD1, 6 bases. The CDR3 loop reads CASSLVGGDTQYF. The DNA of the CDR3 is TGTGCTAGCAGCTTAGTAGGGGGAGATACGCAGTATTTT.